This T cell receptor beta chain appears in the sequencing data of a study of cytomegalovirus exposure and HLA in healthy donors. Overall study: Later analysis reported that the 110 or so validation repertoires shared the platform of the roughly 710 first-cohort repertoires.

Sequencing was performed with immunoSEQ multiplex PCR; in TCRdb, only in-frame clones are kept and a portion is missing. The table shows under 300,000 clones, with around 88% occurring only once. A remark on this clone: Its cognate antigen is unknown.

CDR1 and CDR2 (germline): SQVTM, ANQGSEA. CDR3 length: 13 amino acids. With 3 bases removed from V and 5 bases from J, the gap between germline ends came to 13 bases. Study-wide results and caveats: There were a few CMV-associated chains whose specificity for CMV antigens was confirmed in vitro. The authors listed some 150 TCR beta chains as cytomegalovirus-associated. According to a subsequent analysis, TCR clusters from the first cohort were inclined to appear together in the 130 or so validation repertoires.

The sequencing sample was made of PBMCs. The origin of this receptor is a young woman in good health and CMV-seropositive. The chain links TRBV29-1 to TRBJ2-5, with a weak D call TRBD2 (6 bases). CDR3 region: CSVDMGGGETQYF. CDR3 sequence (DNA): TGCAGCGTTGACATGGGGGGTGGGGAGACCCAGTACTTC.